These 17 T cell receptor beta chains came from one sample sequenced in a study of T-cell reconstitution after alpha-beta-depleted transplantation in children. The library targeted TCRbeta and was prepared with unique molecular identifiers. MiXCR was run by TCRdb on the PCR reads, yielding one entry per CDR3 protein. The sample lists around 600,000 distinct CDR3 sequences, 16% occurring once. Material: PBMCs from the stem cell graft donor, obtained from the stem cell graft. The receptors come from a human donor who donated a stem cell graft to a child with acute myeloid leukemia.

This clonotype was found a few times. The chain has TRBV23-1 and TRBJ2-7; D is uncertain. TRBV23-1 falls under the ORF class, with uncertain function. V was trimmed by 8 bases and J by 3 bases, leaving 11 bases between them. The length of the CDR3 is 12 residues. This chain's CDR3 is CASRVENYEQYF. CDR3 nucleotide sequence: TGCGCCAGCCGTGTTGAGAACTACGAGCAGTACTTC.

This clonotype was seen once. The chain joins TRBV7-8 to TRBJ1-4, with no clear D. The CDR3 extends over 15 amino acids. V lost 5 bases and J lost 4, with 14 bases in between. Germline V lookup: CDR1 SGHVS, CDR2 FQNEAQ. The CDR3: CASSPFGTFNEKLFF. The CDR3 region has the DNA TGTGCCAGCAGCCCCTTCGGTACCTTTAATGAAAAACTGTTTTTT.

The chain uses TRBV5-1 and TRBJ2-3; no definite D call. CDR1 and CDR2 from the germline V gene are SGHRS and YFSETQ. V was trimmed by 0 bases and J by 2 bases, leaving 13 bases between them. This CDR3 region has 16 residues. The CDR3 DNA follows: TGCGCCAGCAGCTTGGAAAATGGCCACAACACAGATACGCAGTATTTT. Its translation is CASSLENGHNTDTQYF.

The genes are TRBV4-1 and TRBJ1-4, with 7 bases lining up with TRBD1. V gave up 0 bases and J gave up 7 bases; unmatched junction bases: 5. The germline CDR1 and CDR2 sequences are MGHRA and YSYEKL. There are 15 residues in the CDR3. CDR3 coding DNA: TGCGCCAGCAGCCAAGATGTAGCAGGGGGTGAAAAACTGTTTTTT. Its protein is CASSQDVAGGEKLFF.

This clonotype was seen at least ten times. The chain recombines TRBV21-1 with TRBJ2-7; the table's D call, TRBD1, was not checked against the DNA. TRBV21-1 represents a pseudogene. The CDR3 is 11 residues long. The CDR3: CASSTPVGQYF. DNA for the CDR3: TGTGCCAGCAGCACCCCCGTCGGACAGTACTTC.

This clonotype was recorded many times. V gene TRBV27 combines with J gene TRBJ1-5; D call uncertain. Germline V gives CDR1 MNHEY, CDR2 SMNVEV (reference sequence). The CDR3 runs to 14 residues. V was clipped by 6 bases and J by 4 bases, with 13 bases between them. The DNA of the CDR3 is TGTGCCAGCAGCTTGAGAGGCCTAAATCAGCCCCAGCATTTT. Protein sequence: CASSLRGLNQPQHF.

Here the CDR3 reads CASSFPGTVKDTQYF. The CDR3 nucleotides read TGTGCCAGCAGCTTCCCCGGGACAGTAAAAGATACGCAGTATTTT. The V gene is TRBV7-8, the J gene TRBJ2-3, with 7 nucleotides matching TRBD1. The CDR3 is made up of 15 amino acids. The J segment lost 5 bases and the V segment lost 3 bases, leaving 8 bases of the junction unmatched. Germline V gives CDR1 SGHVS, CDR2 FQNEAQ.

This clonotype was found once. The J gene is TRBJ2-3, the V gene TRBV7-9; 9 nucleotides match TRBD2. Germline trimming cut 2 bases from V and 2 bases from J; bases unmatched to any gene: 8. The CDR3 has 17 residues. The germline V gene has CDR1 SEHNR and CDR2 FQNEAQ (reference sequence). Here the CDR3 DNA reads TGTGCCAGCAGCTTATCGGGACTAGCTGCGTCCACAGATACGCAGTATTTT. Translating it yields CASSLSGLAASTDTQYF.

This clonotype has at least ten counts. The rearrangement joins TRBV5-1 to TRBJ2-3, with TRBD2 matching 7 bases. CDR1 SGHRS and CDR2 YFSETQ come from the germline V gene. The ends lost 0 bases at V and 3 bases at J; junction bases unmatched: 10. The CDR3 runs to 17 residues. The CDR3 coding sequence is TGCGCCAGCAGCTTGGGGGGGACTACTCTTCCTACAGATACGCAGTATTTT. This encodes CASSLGGTTLPTDTQYF. The full variable domain, its missing parts supplied by reference TRBV5-1 and TRBJ2-3, is KAGVTQTPRYLIKTRGQQVTLSCSPISGHRSVSWYQQTPGQGLQFLFEYFSETQRNKGNFPGRFSGRQFSNSRSEMNVSTLELGDSALYLCASSLGGTTLPTDTQYFGPGTRLTVL.

This clonotype was counted between two and nine times. The gene calls are TRBV4-2 and TRBJ2-3, with 7 bases aligning to TRBD1. This CDR3 is 16 amino acids long. The V gene's germline CDR1 is LGHNA and CDR2 YNFKEQ. The junction had 8 bases not matched to a gene; V was cut back by 5 bases and J by 0 bases. The CDR3 nucleotides are TGTGCCAGCAGCGTGCAGGGGGATACTAGCACAGATACGCAGTATTTT. Translating gives CASSVQGDTSTDTQYF.

This clonotype was picked up many times. The V and J genes are TRBV20-1 and TRBJ2-1; D gene uncertain. Trimming removed 3 bases at V and 4 bases at J, with 7 bases between. The CDR3 contains 12 residues. Germline assignment: CDR1 DFQATT and CDR2 SNEGSKA (reference sequence). The CDR3 DNA sequence: TGCAGTGCTAGCTGGAAGTACAATGAGCAGTTCTTC. Its translation: CSASWKYNEQFF.

About this clonotype itself: Since a much larger clone is just one base distant, this may be a read error. V is TRBV20-1 and J is TRBJ1-1; no clear D gene. V gave up 8 bases and J gave up 3 bases, with 13 bases separating them. CDR3 length equals 12 residues. Germline CDR1 is DFQATT and CDR2 is SNEGSKA (reference sequence). CDR3 protein: CSHRREYTEAFF. The CDR3 DNA sequence: TGCAGTCACCGGAGAGAGTACACTGAAGCTTTCTTT.

This clonotype was counted between two and nine times. This chain connects TRBV7-2 to TRBJ2-5; 7 bases are a match to TRBD2. This CDR3 contains 15 residues. Germline assignment: CDR1 SGHTA and CDR2 FQGNSA. With 5 bases clipped from V and 3 bases from J, the junction kept 9 bases outside the gene matches. In nucleotides, the CDR3 is TGTGCCAGCAGCCTCTCCCTAGCGGCCGAAGAGACCCAGTACTTC. As protein: CASSLSLAAEETQYF.

This clonotype came up many times. The chain recombines TRBV20-1 with TRBJ2-5; D not certain. In germline, CDR1 is DFQATT, CDR2 SNEGSKA (reference sequence). The CDR3 loop spans 13 amino acids. The V end lost 0 bases, the J end lost 5 bases, and 10 bases lay between the germline ends. The CDR3 nucleotides are TGCAGTGCTAGAGATAACCAAGCGGAGACCCAGTACTTC. This translates into CSARDNQAETQYF.

This clonotype occurred many times. The chain employs TRBV27 and TRBJ2-1; 9 bases match TRBD2. The junction had 5 bases not matched to a gene; V was cut back by 3 bases and J by 8 bases. Per the germline V gene, CDR1 is MNHEY and CDR2 is SMNVEV (reference sequence). The CDR3 spans 14 residues. Written as DNA, the CDR3 is TGTGCCAGCAGTTTGGCGGGGGGGCAGGATGAGCAGTTCTTC. Protein sequence: CASSLAGGQDEQFF.

This clonotype was observed a few times. The chain links TRBV10-1 to TRBJ1-1; no clear D gene. This CDR3 is 17 amino acids long. V was cut by 5 bases and J by 0 bases, with 19 bases left in between. The germline gives CDR1 WNHNN, CDR2 SYGVQD (reference sequence). CDR3 amino acids: CASSPFGGRSMNTEAFF. CDR3 sequence (DNA): TGCGCCAGCAGTCCCTTCGGAGGGCGGTCGATGAACACTGAAGCTTTCTTT.

In its sample, this clonotype was seen many times. This chain joins TRBV27 and TRBJ2-3; D is perhaps TRBD1 (6 bases). The CDR3 length is 14 residues. Per the germline V gene, CDR1 is MNHEY and CDR2 is SMNVEV (reference sequence). Trimming removed 10 bases at V and 3 bases at J, with 17 bases between. The CDR3 loop reads CATTQQGLTDTQYF. The CDR3 DNA is TGTGCCACCACCCAACAGGGTTTGACAGATACGCAGTATTTT.